These T cell receptor beta chains were read from a single sample in a study of control samples from healthy donors and cancer patients. Generated by immunoSEQ multiplex PCR, the TCRdb table keeps only in-frame clones and is missing some. The sample carries around 160,000 clones, approximately 94% recorded once. The material sequenced was blood. These receptors came from a man aged 18 to 35 in good health. CDR3s include the opening cysteine and the closing phenylalanine or tryptophan. Each record gives: D gene, J gene, V gene, clone size, CDR3 DNA, CDR3 protein. The D gene is left open where the match is weak. Clone size is stated in some rows and not others, as once, few, many or a class when expanded.

d_gene: TRBD2; j_gene: TRBJ2-1; v_gene: TRBV13; abundance: .; CDR3nt: TGTGCCAGCAGCTTAGACGTGGGACTAAGCTCTTACAATGAGCAGTTCTTC; CDR3aa: CASSLDVGLSSYNEQFF
d_gene: .; j_gene: TRBJ1-2; v_gene: TRBV9; abundance: .; CDR3nt: TGTGCCAGCAGCGTAGGTACTAACTATGGCTACACCTTC; CDR3aa: CASSVGTNYGYTF
d_gene: .; j_gene: TRBJ1-4; v_gene: TRBV30; abundance: .; CDR3nt: TGTGCCTGGAGAGGGGGTGAAAAACTGTTTTTT; CDR3aa: CAWRGGEKLFF
d_gene: .; j_gene: TRBJ1-2; v_gene: TRBV6-5; abundance: .; CDR3nt: TGTGCCAGCAGTTACTCGACGGGGAATGGCTACACCTTC; CDR3aa: CASSYSTGNGYTF
d_gene: TRBD2; j_gene: TRBJ2-3; v_gene: TRBV2; abundance: .; CDR3nt: TGTGCCAGCAGGCTAAGCGGGAGGGCCGCAGATACGCAGTATTTT; CDR3aa: CASRLSGRAADTQYF
d_gene: .; j_gene: TRBJ1-1; v_gene: TRBV3-1/TRBV3-2; abundance: .; CDR3nt: TGTGCCAGCAGCCAAGTTCGGACCCGTCTGAACACTGAAGCTTTCTTT; CDR3aa: CASSQVRTRLNTEAFF
d_gene: .; j_gene: TRBJ2-7; v_gene: TRBV4-1; abundance: once; CDR3nt: TGCGCCAGCAGCCAAGTGCAGGGTTCGACCTACGAGCAGTACTTC; CDR3aa: CASSQVQGSTYEQYF
d_gene: .; j_gene: TRBJ2-7; v_gene: TRBV6-2/TRBV6-3; abundance: .; CDR3nt: TGTGCCAGCAGCCTGCCCCCTGCAACGGGCGAGCAGTACTTC; CDR3aa: CASSLPPATGEQYF
d_gene: .; j_gene: TRBJ1-1; v_gene: TRBV7-9; abundance: .; CDR3nt: TGTGCCAGCAGTTGGAACACTGAAGCTTTCTTT; CDR3aa: CASSWNTEAFF
d_gene: .; j_gene: TRBJ2-5; v_gene: TRBV28; abundance: .; CDR3nt: TGTGCCAGCAGTTTAGGGGGACATAACCAAGAGACCCAGTACTTC; CDR3aa: CASSLGGHNQETQYF
d_gene: TRBD1; j_gene: TRBJ2-1; v_gene: TRBV18; abundance: .; CDR3nt: TGTGCCAGCTCACCACGGACAGGCCTCAATGAGCAGTTCTTC; CDR3aa: CASSPRTGLNEQFF
d_gene: .; j_gene: TRBJ1-1; v_gene: TRBV28; abundance: .; CDR3nt: TGTGCCAGCAGTCCACCCTTGGGGGAAACGCCTGAAGCTTTCTTT; CDR3aa: CASSPPLGETPEAFF
d_gene: TRBD1; j_gene: TRBJ2-7; v_gene: TRBV28; abundance: .; CDR3nt: TGTGCCAGCAGTTCGCTGGGACAGGATTACCACGAGCAGTACTTC; CDR3aa: CASSSLGQDYHEQYF
d_gene: .; j_gene: TRBJ1-1; v_gene: TRBV19; abundance: .; CDR3nt: TGTGCCAGTAGTATCTTGAGGGGGAGTATGAACACTGAAGCTTTCTTT; CDR3aa: CASSILRGSMNTEAFF
d_gene: .; j_gene: TRBJ1-1; v_gene: TRBV4-2; abundance: once; CDR3nt: TGTGCCAGCAGCCAAGTTGGGGGACCCACTGAAGCTTTCTTT; CDR3aa: CASSQVGGPTEAFF
d_gene: .; j_gene: TRBJ1-4; v_gene: TRBV28; abundance: .; CDR3nt: TGTGCCAGCAGTTTTTTGGATCGGCCTACTAATGAAAAACTGTTTTTT; CDR3aa: CASSFLDRPTNEKLFF
d_gene: TRBD2; j_gene: TRBJ2-1; v_gene: TRBV30; abundance: once; CDR3nt: TGTGCCTGGACATCCGGGACTAGCGGGATGAATGAGCAGTTCTTC; CDR3aa: CAWTSGTSGMNEQFF
d_gene: TRBD2; j_gene: TRBJ2-1; v_gene: TRBV11-3; abundance: .; CDR3nt: TGTGCCAGCAGCTTAGACCGGCGGGGGGGGCCCAATGAGCAGTTCTTC; CDR3aa: CASSLDRRGGPNEQFF
d_gene: .; j_gene: TRBJ1-1; v_gene: TRBV4-1; abundance: .; CDR3nt: TGCGCCAGCAGCCAACAGACTCGGGGGTACACTGAAGCTTTCTTT; CDR3aa: CASSQQTRGYTEAFF
d_gene: .; j_gene: TRBJ2-7; v_gene: TRBV21-1; abundance: .; CDR3nt: TGTGCCAGCAGCAAAGATGGGGGAAAGTCTGACGAGCAGTACTTC; CDR3aa: CASSKDGGKSDEQYF
d_gene: .; j_gene: TRBJ1-1; v_gene: TRBV19; abundance: .; CDR3nt: TGTGCCAGTAACACCGGGACACAGCGCACTGAAGCTTTCTTT; CDR3aa: CASNTGTQRTEAFF
d_gene: .; j_gene: TRBJ2-5; v_gene: TRBV6-2/TRBV6-3; abundance: .; CDR3nt: TGTGCCAGCAGTTACTCGATTGAGACCCAGTACTTC; CDR3aa: CASSYSIETQYF
d_gene: .; j_gene: TRBJ2-7; v_gene: TRBV27; abundance: few; CDR3nt: TGTGCCAGCAGTTTAAGGCCAGCGTTGAGCTCCTACGAGCAGTACTTC; CDR3aa: CASSLRPALSSYEQYF
d_gene: TRBD1; j_gene: TRBJ1-1; v_gene: TRBV25-1; abundance: .; CDR3nt: TGTGCCAGTAAACAGGGGGTGAGCACTGAAGCTTTCTTT; CDR3aa: CASKQGVSTEAFF
d_gene: .; j_gene: TRBJ2-2; v_gene: TRBV10-2; abundance: .; CDR3nt: TGCGCCAGCACCAATAATCAGGGCGGGGAGCTGTTTTTT; CDR3aa: CASTNNQGGELFF
d_gene: TRBD1; j_gene: TRBJ2-5; v_gene: TRBV30; abundance: .; CDR3nt: TGTGCCTGGTCGACCGGGACAGGAGAAGAGACCCAGTACTTC; CDR3aa: CAWSTGTGEETQYF
d_gene: .; j_gene: TRBJ2-2; v_gene: TRBV5-6; abundance: .; CDR3nt: TGTGCCAGCAGCTTGGCCGGGGTCACCGGGGAGCTGTTTTTT; CDR3aa: CASSLAGVTGELFF
d_gene: .; j_gene: TRBJ2-1; v_gene: TRBV7-2; abundance: .; CDR3nt: TGTGCCAGCAGCTTGACAAATCCATGGGGAAATGAGCAGTTCTTC; CDR3aa: CASSLTNPWGNEQFF
d_gene: TRBD1; j_gene: TRBJ2-1; v_gene: TRBV2; abundance: once; CDR3nt: TGTGCCAGCAGTTCGCGGGACAGGGGCAATGAGCAGTTCTTC; CDR3aa: CASSSRDRGNEQFF
d_gene: TRBD1; j_gene: TRBJ2-1; v_gene: TRBV19; abundance: .; CDR3nt: TGTGCCAGTAGAAGGACAGGTCCTAACAATGAGCAGTTCTTC; CDR3aa: CASRRTGPNNEQFF
d_gene: TRBD1; j_gene: TRBJ1-2; v_gene: TRBV5-4; abundance: once; CDR3nt: TGTGCCAGCAGCCTAGGACAGGTGGCCACCTTC; CDR3aa: CASSLGQVATF
d_gene: .; j_gene: TRBJ2-7; v_gene: TRBV11-2; abundance: once; CDR3nt: TGTGCCAGCAGCCTAGGGGCCGGTCGCTCCTACGAGCAGTACTTC; CDR3aa: CASSLGAGRSYEQYF